These T cell receptor beta chains were read from a single sample in a study of blood T cell repertoires in COVID-19. Data came from immunoSEQ multiplex PCR; TCRdb stores just in-frame clones and leaves some out. The sample has some 50,000 clones, about 80% seen once. The sample taken for sequencing was peripheral blood. These receptors originate from a human donor in a cohort sampled during active COVID-19. Each CDR3 is given with its conserved first and last residue. A D gene is named only where the DNA matches it firmly. For some rows the clone size is stated as once, few or many, or as a class when expanded; others skip it.

CDR3: CASSPWDRVGTGELFF; DNA: TGTGCCAGCAGCCCCTGGGACAGGGTCGGGACCGGGGAGCTGTTTTTT; V: TRBV7-2; J: TRBJ2-2; size: NA; D: TRBD1
CDR3: CSAQLSYEQYF; DNA: TGCAGCGCACAGCTGTCCTACGAGCAGTACTTC; V: TRBV29-1; J: TRBJ2-7; size: NA; D: NA
CDR3: CASSLLDSYGYTF; DNA: TGTGCCAGCAGCTTACTGGACAGCTATGGCTACACCTTC; V: TRBV7-9; J: TRBJ1-2; size: NA; D: NA
CDR3: CASRLTGGTYEQYF; DNA: TGTGCCAGCAGGTTGACAGGGGGGACCTACGAGCAGTACTTC; V: TRBV28; J: TRBJ2-7; size: NA; D: TRBD1
CDR3: CASSLAGSGGLGTQYF; DNA: TGTGCCAGCAGCTTGGCGGGCAGTGGGGGCCTTGGGACCCAGTACTTC; V: TRBV5-8; J: TRBJ2-5; size: NA; D: NA
CDR3: CSAIGSGLAGDRIYNEQFF; DNA: TGCAGCGCCATAGGGTCGGGACTAGCGGGAGACCGTATCTACAATGAGCAGTTCTTC; V: TRBV29-1; J: TRBJ2-1; size: few; D: TRBD2
CDR3: CASSFDSSGASRRNEQFF; DNA: TGCGCCAGCAGCTTCGATTCTAGCGGGGCCTCACGCCGGAATGAGCAGTTCTTC; V: TRBV5-1; J: TRBJ2-1; size: NA; D: TRBD2
CDR3: CASSLDFGGSDTQYF; DNA: TGCGCCAGCAGCCTCGACTTTGGGGGCTCAGATACGCAGTATTTT; V: TRBV4-3; J: TRBJ2-3; size: few; D: NA
CDR3: CASPHLSRTCNQPQHF; DNA: TGTGCCAGCCCCCATTTGTCCCGTACTTGCAATCAGCCCCAGCATTTT; V: TRBV18; J: TRBJ1-5; size: once; D: NA
CDR3: CASSPGRGGEETQYF; DNA: TGTGCCAGCAGCCCCGGGAGGGGAGGGGAAGAGACCCAGTACTTC; V: TRBV3-1/TRBV3-2; J: TRBJ2-5; size: NA; D: TRBD2
CDR3: CASSLRPGRESADTQYF; DNA: TGTGCCAGCAGTTTACGCCCTGGGCGGGAGTCGGCAGATACGCAGTATTTT; V: TRBV28; J: TRBJ2-3; size: NA; D: TRBD2
CDR3: CASIGDGSPQYF; DNA: TGCGCCAGCATCGGGGACGGGAGTCCCCAGTACTTC; V: TRBV5-1; J: TRBJ2-5; size: NA; D: NA
CDR3: CASNSNGQGFGEYF; DNA: TGTGCCAGCAACTCGAACGGACAGGGTTTTGGGGAGTACTTC; V: TRBV5-5; J: TRBJ2-7; size: NA; D: TRBD1
CDR3: CAWNPGGSNYGYTF; DNA: TGTGCCTGGAACCCTGGAGGGTCCAACTATGGCTACACCTTC; V: TRBV30; J: TRBJ1-2; size: NA; D: NA
CDR3: CASSPPGLAGETQYF; DNA: TGTGCCAGCAGCCCTCCGGGACTAGCGGGGGAGACCCAGTACTTC; V: TRBV7-2; J: TRBJ2-5; size: NA; D: TRBD2
CDR3: CASGLAGDYNEQFF; DNA: TGCGCCAGTGGACTAGCGGGGGACTACAATGAGCAGTTCTTC; V: TRBV10-1; J: TRBJ2-1; size: once; D: TRBD2
CDR3: CASSLRTGGSYNEQFF; DNA: TGTGCCAGCAGTTTAAGGACAGGGGGCTCCTACAATGAGCAGTTCTTC; V: TRBV28; J: TRBJ2-1; size: NA; D: TRBD1
CDR3: CAWNGGGYGYTF; DNA: TGTGCCTGGAATGGGGGAGGGTATGGCTACACCTTC; V: TRBV30; J: TRBJ1-2; size: NA; D: NA
CDR3: CASSYSEGLNQPQHF; DNA: TGTGCCAGCAGTTACTCTGAGGGACTCAATCAGCCCCAGCATTTT; V: TRBV6-5; J: TRBJ1-5; size: NA; D: NA
CDR3: CASSADSRGEKLFF; DNA: TGTGCCAGCAGTGCGGACTCGCGAGGGGAAAAACTGTTTTTT; V: TRBV2; J: TRBJ1-4; size: NA; D: NA
CDR3: CASSDSTGYEQYF; DNA: TGTGCCAGCAGTGACTCGACTGGCTACGAGCAGTACTTC; V: TRBV25-1; J: TRBJ2-7; size: NA; D: NA
CDR3: CASSHPDRLNEKLFF; DNA: TGCGCCAGCAGCCACCCGGACAGGCTTAATGAAAAACTGTTTTTT; V: TRBV4-1; J: TRBJ1-4; size: NA; D: TRBD1
CDR3: CASSLRVRRGQPQHF; DNA: TGTGCCAGCAGTTTAAGAGTACGGCGAGGACAGCCCCAGCATTTT; V: TRBV27; J: TRBJ1-5; size: once; D: NA
CDR3: CASSYSGAADTQYF; DNA: TGTGCCAGCAGTTACTCGGGGGCGGCGGATACGCAGTATTTT; V: TRBV6-2/TRBV6-3; J: TRBJ2-3; size: NA; D: NA
CDR3: CASSYSNTGYEQYF; DNA: TGTGCCAGCAGTTACTCGAATACCGGCTACGAGCAGTACTTC; V: TRBV6-5; J: TRBJ2-7; size: NA; D: NA
CDR3: CASNLGFGTDTQYF; DNA: TGTGCAAGCAATTTGGGCTTTGGGACAGATACGCAGTATTTT; V: TRBV2; J: TRBJ2-3; size: NA; D: NA
CDR3: CASSRGASNQPQHF; DNA: TGTGCCAGCAGTCGAGGTGCTAGCAATCAGCCCCAGCATTTT; V: TRBV27; J: TRBJ1-5; size: NA; D: NA
CDR3: CASSYGSLYNEQFF; DNA: TGTGCCAGCAGTTACGGCAGTCTGTACAATGAGCAGTTCTTC; V: TRBV6-2/TRBV6-3; J: TRBJ2-1; size: NA; D: NA
CDR3: CASSTDSSGANVLTF; DNA: TGTGCCAGCAGCACGGACAGTTCGGGGGCCAACGTCCTGACTTTC; V: TRBV28; J: TRBJ2-6; size: few; D: NA
CDR3: CASSLDPPGQGMFSGNTIYF; DNA: TGTGCCAGCAGCTTAGATCCACCGGGACAGGGGATGTTCTCTGGAAACACCATATATTTT; V: TRBV11-2; J: TRBJ1-3; size: NA; D: TRBD1
CDR3: CASGTSGGRTGELFF; DNA: TGTGCCAGTGGGACTAGCGGGGGTCGCACCGGGGAGCTGTTTTTT; V: TRBV3-1/TRBV3-2; J: TRBJ2-2; size: NA; D: TRBD2
CDR3: CASSFGGTGSSTNTGELFF; DNA: TGTGCCAGCAGCTTTGGGGGGACAGGGAGCTCGACGAACACCGGGGAGCTGTTTTTT; V: TRBV12-1; J: TRBJ2-2; size: NA; D: NA
CDR3: CATAQGAGTEAFF; DNA: TGTGCCACCGCTCAGGGGGCTGGGACTGAAGCTTTCTTT; V: TRBV27; J: TRBJ1-1; size: NA; D: TRBD1
CDR3: CASSETSGGADTQYF; DNA: TGTGCCAGCAGTGAAACTAGCGGGGGGGCCGATACGCAGTATTTT; V: TRBV6-1; J: TRBJ2-3; size: few; D: TRBD2
CDR3: CASGQGRYGYTF; DNA: TGTGCCAGCGGACAGGGCAGGTATGGCTACACCTTC; V: TRBV3-1/TRBV3-2; J: TRBJ1-2; size: NA; D: TRBD1
CDR3: CAWSSGLAGGDTQYF; DNA: TGTGCCTGGAGTTCGGGACTAGCGGGAGGAGATACGCAGTATTTT; V: TRBV30; J: TRBJ2-3; size: NA; D: TRBD2
CDR3: CASSLRGGVRAKSNQPQHF; DNA: TGTGCCAGCAGCCTTAGGGGTGGGGTTAGGGCGAAGAGCAATCAGCCCCAGCATTTT; V: TRBV7-2; J: TRBJ1-5; size: NA; D: NA
CDR3: CASSPGTPSSYNSPLHF; DNA: TGTGCCAGCTCACCCGGGACACCGTCCTCCTATAATTCACCCCTCCACTTT; V: TRBV18; J: TRBJ1-6; size: NA; D: NA
CDR3: CASSQEVGQGARNGYTF; DNA: TGTGCCAGCAGCCAAGAGGTGGGACAGGGGGCGCGTAATGGCTACACCTTC; V: TRBV4-2; J: TRBJ1-2; size: once; D: TRBD1
CDR3: CASKQGNTGELFF; DNA: TGTGCCAGCAAACAGGGGAACACCGGGGAGCTGTTTTTT; V: TRBV25-1; J: TRBJ2-2; size: NA; D: NA
CDR3: CASSKDGFRGQIDTQYF; DNA: TGTGCCAGCAGCAAAGATGGGTTCAGGGGGCAGATAGATACGCAGTATTTT; V: TRBV21-1; J: TRBJ2-3; size: NA; D: NA
CDR3: CASSSTDGGGEKLFF; DNA: TGTGCCAGCAGTTCCACCGATGGGGGAGGCGAAAAACTGTTTTTT; V: TRBV27; J: TRBJ1-4; size: NA; D: NA
CDR3: CASKRVDSYSPLHF; DNA: TGTGCCAGTAAGCGGGTGGACTCTTATTCACCCCTCCACTTT; V: TRBV19; J: TRBJ1-6; size: NA; D: NA
CDR3: CASSIVGRGGQLTDTQYF; DNA: TGTGCCAGTAGTATAGTGGGTCGCGGGGGGCAGCTCACAGATACGCAGTATTTT; V: TRBV19; J: TRBJ2-3; size: NA; D: TRBD2
CDR3: CASSPRWGGEETQYF; DNA: TGTGCCAGCAGCCCCCGGTGGGGGGGAGAAGAGACCCAGTACTTC; V: TRBV27; J: TRBJ2-5; size: NA; D: TRBD2
CDR3: CASSRTGGRNTIYF; DNA: TGTGCCAGCTCCAGGACAGGGGGTCGGAACACCATATATTTT; V: TRBV11-2; J: TRBJ1-3; size: NA; D: TRBD1
CDR3: CASSEAQGAGEKLFF; DNA: TGTGCCAGCAGCGAAGCACAGGGGGCTGGTGAAAAACTGTTTTTT; V: TRBV5-6; J: TRBJ1-4; size: few; D: TRBD1
CDR3: CSARTGFEQYF; DNA: TGCAGTGCTAGAACAGGGTTCGAGCAGTACTTC; V: TRBV20-1; J: TRBJ2-7; size: NA; D: NA
CDR3: CASSLEREVGEQFF; DNA: TGTGCCAGCAGCTTAGAGCGGGAGGTGGGTGAGCAGTTCTTC; V: TRBV11-3; J: TRBJ2-1; size: NA; D: TRBD2
CDR3: CASSDAGARESPLHF; DNA: TGTGCCAGCAGTGATGCGGGCGCCCGGGAGTCACCCCTCCACTTT; V: TRBV2; J: TRBJ1-6; size: NA; D: NA